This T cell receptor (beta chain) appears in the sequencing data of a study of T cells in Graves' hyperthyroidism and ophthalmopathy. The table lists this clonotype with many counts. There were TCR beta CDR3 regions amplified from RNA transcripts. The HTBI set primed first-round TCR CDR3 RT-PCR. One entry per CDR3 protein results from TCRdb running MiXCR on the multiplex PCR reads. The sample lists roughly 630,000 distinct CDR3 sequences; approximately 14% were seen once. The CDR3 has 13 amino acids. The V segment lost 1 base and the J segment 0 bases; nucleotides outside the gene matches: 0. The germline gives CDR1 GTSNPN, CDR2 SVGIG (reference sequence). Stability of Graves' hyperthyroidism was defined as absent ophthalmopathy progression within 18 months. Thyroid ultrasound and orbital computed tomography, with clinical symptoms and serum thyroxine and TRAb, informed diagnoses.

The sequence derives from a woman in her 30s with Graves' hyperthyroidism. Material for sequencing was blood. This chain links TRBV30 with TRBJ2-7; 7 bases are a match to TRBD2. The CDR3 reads CAWSGGGSYEQYF. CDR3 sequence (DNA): TGTGCCTGGAGTGGGGGGGGCTCCTACGAGCAGTACTTC. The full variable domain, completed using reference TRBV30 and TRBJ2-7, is SQTIHQWPATLVQPVGSPLSLECTVEGTSNPNLYWYRQAAGRGLQLLFYSVGIGQISSEVPQNLSASRPQDRQFILSSKKLLLSDSGFYLCAWSGGGSYEQYFGPGTRLTVT.